Each of the 14 T cell receptor beta chains below was sequenced from the same sample in a study of T cells after yellow fever vaccination. TCRdb fed the 5' RACE reads into MiXCR, producing one record per CDR3 protein. Of around 530,000 distinct CDR3 sequences listed, about a sixth are singletons. The source material was PBMCs, sampled 5 days after the first yellow fever vaccination. The receptors derive from a man between 18 and 29 years old who received the YFV17D yellow fever vaccine.

This clonotype was seen more than once but under ten times. This chain uses TRBV6-5 with TRBJ2-3; the match to TRBD2 covers 11 bases. This CDR3 contains 18 residues. Germline-derived CDR1 and CDR2 are MNHEY and SVGAGI. J was trimmed by 4 bases and V by 3 bases; bases with no gene match: 12. CDR3 amino acids: CASSYSAATSGGADTQYF. The DNA of the CDR3 is TGTGCCAGCAGTTATTCAGCCGCCACTAGCGGGGGTGCAGATACGCAGTATTTT.

This clonotype was found a few times. The chain couples TRBV15 to TRBJ2-7; 8 bases match TRBD1. This CDR3 spans 17 amino acids. Germline V CDR1 and CDR2: LNHNV, YYDKDF (reference sequence). Germline trimming cut 2 bases from V and 2 bases from J; bases unmatched to any gene: 11. The CDR3 region has the DNA TGTGCCACCAGCAGATACCCGGACAGGGAGAGGACCTACGAGCAGTACGTC. Translating it yields CATSRYPDRERTYEQYV.

This sequence joins TRBV5-1 and TRBJ2-7; 9 bases are shared with TRBD2. Germline V CDR1 and CDR2: SGHRS, YFSETQ. The CDR3 has 15 amino acids. V lost 1 base and J lost 3; bases outside the gene matches: 5. CDR3 DNA: TGCGCCAGCAGCTTGAGGGGAGCGGGGGGCTACGAGCAGTACTTC. It encodes CASSLRGAGGYEQYF. The whole variable domain, filled in from reference TRBV5-1 and TRBJ2-7, reads KAGVTQTPRYLIKTRGQQVTLSCSPISGHRSVSWYQQTPGQGLQFLFEYFSETQRNKGNFPGRFSGRQFSNSRSEMNVSTLELGDSALYLCASSLRGAGGYEQYFGPGTRLTVT.

CDR3 in amino acids: CASSYREPRRGEQYV. As DNA, the CDR3 is TGTGCCAGCAGTTATAGAGAGCCTAGGAGGGGCGAGCAGTACGTC. This rearrangement joins TRBV6-2 or TRBV6-3 to TRBJ2-7; maybe TRBD2 (6 bases). V gave up 3 bases and J gave up 6 bases, with 18 bases separating them. The CDR3 sequence is 15 residues long. CDR1 is MNHEY, CDR2 SVGEGT, per germline.

This clonotype was counted many times. The rearrangement uses TRBV7-2 and TRBJ2-5, with D possibly TRBD2 on 5 matching bases. CDR3 size: 15 residues. The V gene's germline CDR1 is SGHTA and CDR2 FQGNSA. The V gene lost 5 bases and the J gene lost 3 bases, with 16 bases spanning the gap. CDR3 loop: CASSPRPRGKETQYF. DNA for the CDR3: TGTGCCAGCAGCCCCCGCCCGAGAGGGAAAGAGACCCAGTACTTC.

The table lists this clonotype with a few counts. V and J are TRBV6-5 and TRBJ1-2, with a weak D call TRBD1 (5 bases). Between the trimmed V and J ends, which lost 3 bases and 7 bases, there was a span of 12 bases. The CDR3 has 13 residues. CDR1 and CDR2 from the germline V gene are MNHEY and SVGAGI. The CDR3 DNA follows: TGTGCCAGCAGTTATTCCGGACATGCTGGCTACACCTTC. Translated, it gives CASSYSGHAGYTF.

This clonotype has just a few counts. This rearrangement joins TRBV20-1 to TRBJ2-4; TRBD2 agrees at 12 bases. The CDR3 runs 15 residues. The J segment lost 10 bases and the V segment lost 2 bases, leaving 9 bases of the junction unmatched. From germline, CDR1 is DFQATT and CDR2 SNEGSKA (reference sequence). The CDR3 nucleotides are TGCAGTGCTAGACCCTACGGGACTAGCGGGCTGATTCAGTACTTC. The encoded protein is CSARPYGTSGLIQYF.

This clonotype came up a few times. This sequence joins TRBV20-1 and TRBJ2-1; D is unresolved. Trimming cost V 5 bases and J 7 bases, with 9 bases left between them. The CDR3 is 11 residues long. Per germline, CDR1 DFQATT and CDR2 SNEGSKA (reference sequence). The CDR3 DNA reads TGCAGTGCTCCGGCTGAGAATGAGCAGTTCTTC. Its translation is CSAPAENEQFF.

The chain uses TRBV5-1 and TRBJ2-7; weak D call: TRBD1 (5 bases). Germline V gene data show CDR1 as SGHRS and CDR2 as YFSETQ. V gave up 0 bases and J gave up 6 bases, with 13 bases separating them. The CDR3 covers 14 residues. CDR3 in DNA: TGCGCCAGCAGCTTGGGCTCCAGGGTAGGCGAGCAGTACGTC. This sequence encodes CASSLGSRVGEQYV.

Worth noting for this clonotype: A much larger clone differs by one base, so this may be a read error. V is TRBV5-1 and J is TRBJ2-5, with 9 bases identical to TRBD2. Germline CDR1 SGHRS, CDR2 YFSETQ. The CDR3 sequence is 15 residues long. The CDR3 DNA sequence: TGCACCAGCAGCTTAAGCGGGGGGCCTCAAGAGACCCAGTACTTC. It translates to CTSSLSGGPQETQYF.

This sequence joins TRBV6-5 and TRBJ2-7; TRBD1 is a possible D gene (5 bases). Trimming left V 3 bases short and J 3 bases short, with 12 bases between. Germline V gene lookup returns CDR1 MNHEY and CDR2 SVGAGI. CDR3 length: 14 amino acids. This CDR3 is CASSYNRLDYEQYF. The CDR3 bases are TGTGCCAGCAGTTATAACAGGCTAGACTACGAGCAGTACTTC.

This clonotype was seen only a few times. V is TRBV6-5 and J is TRBJ2-2; D is possibly TRBD1 or TRBD2 (5 bases each). V was trimmed by 0 bases and J by 2 bases, leaving 10 bases between them. This CDR3 comprises 16 residues. Germline CDR1 MNHEY, CDR2 SVGAGI. The CDR3 coding sequence is TGTGCCAGCAGTTACTCATCCGGGGCCAACACCGGGGAGCTGTTTTTT. This sequence encodes CASSYSSGANTGELFF.

V and J are TRBV4-3 and TRBJ2-4; a possible D gene is TRBD1 (6 bases). The CDR3 runs 16 residues. In germline, CDR1 is LGHNA, CDR2 YSLEER. The ends were cut back, 4 bases at V and 4 bases at J, with 17 bases in the middle. The CDR3: CASSPHAQGTKNIQYF. CDR3 nucleotides: TGCGCCAGCAGCCCCCATGCCCAGGGGACAAAAAACATTCAGTACTTC.

CDR3 in amino acids: CASSPRVGGYTF. The CDR3 nucleotides are TGTGCCAGCTCACCGCGGGTCGGGGGCTACACCTTC. V usage is TRBV18 and J usage is TRBJ1-2, with D unresolved. In germline, CDR1 is KGHSH, CDR2 LQKENI. There are 12 residues in the CDR3. V was clipped by 3 bases and J by 8 bases, with 10 bases between them.